Listed below are T cell receptor beta chains from one sample, sequenced in a study of T cell responses to AZD1222 COVID-19 vaccine. Sequencing was performed with immunoSEQ multiplex PCR; in TCRdb, only in-frame clones are kept and a portion is missing. Of 90,000 to 150,000 clones listed, about 87% are singletons. The starting material was peripheral blood, obtained on day 0 of AZD1222 vaccination. These receptors all stem from an adult in good health. The CDR3 runs from the conserved cysteine through the conserved F or W. The order of the fields is CDR3 DNA, CDR3 protein, D gene, clone size, J gene, CDR3 length, V gene. D genes are given only for firm matches. Clone size is given for some rows only: seen once, a few or many times, or a class if the clone is expanded.

TGTGCCAGCAGCCAAGCCCGGGAGACCCAGTACTTC CASSQARETQYF - - TRBJ2-5 12 TRBV4-2
TGTGCCAGCAGCGTGGTCCAGGGGGCTGGCTACACCTTC CASSVVQGAGYTF TRBD1 few TRBJ1-2 13 TRBV6-5
TGTGCCAGCAGCCAAGTGGCAGATACGCAGTATTTT CASSQVADTQYF - - TRBJ2-3 12 TRBV3-1/TRBV3-2
TGTGCCAGCAGCTCACACATATCCGGGACTAGCGGGAGCAATGAGCAGTTCTTC CASSSHISGTSGSNEQFF TRBD2 medium-sized TRBJ2-1 18 TRBV7-6
TGTGCCAGCAGTTACTCGTTTCGCCTCTCTGGAAACACCATATATTTT CASSYSFRLSGNTIYF - - TRBJ1-3 16 TRBV6-5
TGTGCCCTACCTTGGGGTGACCTAGCGGGGTCCTACGAGCAGTACTTC CALPWGDLAGSYEQYF TRBD2 - TRBJ2-7 16 TRBV6-4
TGTGCCAGCAGCTTAACGATCGAGCAGTACTTC CASSLTIEQYF - - TRBJ2-7 11 TRBV7-3
TGTGCCAGCAGCCGAATGGGGACAGTCACAGATACGCAGTATTTT CASSRMGTVTDTQYF TRBD1 - TRBJ2-3 15 TRBV7-3
TGTGCCAGCAGTGAAGCGGCTTTTGGAAACACCATATATTTT CASSEAAFGNTIYF - - TRBJ1-3 14 TRBV6-1
TGTGCCAGTGAGACCCCCATCTCTGGAAACACCATATATTTT CASETPISGNTIYF - - TRBJ1-3 14 TRBV19
TGTGCCAGCAGCTTAGGCCGGGAAGATGAGCAGTTCTTC CASSLGREDEQFF - few TRBJ2-1 13 TRBV13
TGTGCCAGCTCACCCCCACAGGGCGTGAGCTCCTACGAGCAGTACTTC CASSPPQGVSSYEQYF - - TRBJ2-7 16 TRBV18
TGTGCCAGCAGTGGCCTTGGGGGGGGAGTAGAGACCCAGTACTTC CASSGLGGGVETQYF TRBD2 - TRBJ2-5 15 TRBV2
TGTGCCAGCAGTTCTCAAGGCCAGGGACGGACTGAAGCTTTCTTT CASSSQGQGRTEAFF - - TRBJ1-1 15 TRBV7-9
TGCAGTGCTAGGCTTATAGAGCAGTTCTTC CSARLIEQFF - - TRBJ2-1 10 TRBV20-1
TGTGCCAGCTCACCTCACAGGGGACGGTATGAAAAACTGTTTTTT CASSPHRGRYEKLFF TRBD1 - TRBJ1-4 15 TRBV18
TGTGCCAGCAGCCAAGAAGTAGTATCCGGGACAGTTTTCTATGGCTACACCTTC CASSQEVVSGTVFYGYTF TRBD1 once TRBJ1-2 18 TRBV3-1/TRBV3-2
TGTGCCAGCAGCCATCCCTTGGGAGGCGGGGGGAGCACAGATACGCAGTATTTT CASSHPLGGGGSTDTQYF TRBD2 once TRBJ2-3 18 TRBV3-1/TRBV3-2
TGTGCCAGCAGCCCTGGGACTAGCGGGGGCACAGATACGCAGTATTTT CASSPGTSGGTDTQYF TRBD2 - TRBJ2-3 16 TRBV11-2
TGCGCCAGCAGCCGGTGGGCAGGGACTTATGGCTACACCTTC CASSRWAGTYGYTF - - TRBJ1-2 14 TRBV4-1
TGTGCCAGCAGGGGACAGGATCTAATGAGGAAACTGTTTTTT CASRGQDLMRKLFF TRBD1 - TRBJ1-4 14 TRBV28
TGTGCCAGCACTCCTGGTTTAGGGAAATTCTCTGGAAACACCATATATTTT CASTPGLGKFSGNTIYF - few TRBJ1-3 17 TRBV28
TGTGCCAGCTCACCACGGGCAGGTACATTCCTGGACGAGCAGTACTTC CASSPRAGTFLDEQYF - - TRBJ2-7 16 TRBV18
TGTGCCAGCAGCCAAGAACTTTGGGCGAACTATGGCTACACCTTC CASSQELWANYGYTF - many TRBJ1-2 15 TRBV14
TGCGCCAGCATATCCGGGCCGGGGGCCTACAATGAGCAGTTCTTC CASISGPGAYNEQFF - - TRBJ2-1 15 TRBV5-1
TGTGCCAGCAGCTTCTCGGGACAGGGTGACTATTTCCCCTACGAGCAGTACTTC CASSFSGQGDYFPYEQYF TRBD1 - TRBJ2-7 18 TRBV11-2
TGTGCCAGCTCACCGTTAAGCGGGGGCTACAATGAGCAGTTCTTC CASSPLSGGYNEQFF TRBD2 once TRBJ2-1 15 TRBV18
TGTGCCAGCAGCCAATCACCGGGACAGGGGCCCTACGAGCAGTACTTC CASSQSPGQGPYEQYF TRBD1 once TRBJ2-7 16 TRBV3-1/TRBV3-2
TGTGCCAGCAGCTCCGGACTAGCGGTACAAGAGACCCAGTACTTC CASSSGLAVQETQYF TRBD2 - TRBJ2-5 15 TRBV5-4
TGTGCCAGCAGTCCCCAGGGGCACACCATATATTTT CASSPQGHTIYF - once TRBJ1-3 12 TRBV2
TGTGCCAGTAGAAGGCAGGGTTTTTACCCTCTAACGGATGAGCAGTACTTC CASRRQGFYPLTDEQYF - - TRBJ2-7 17 TRBV19
TGTGCCAGCAGTTTGGGAGGCAGGGGGATCCATTACGAGCAGTACTTC CASSLGGRGIHYEQYF - - TRBJ2-7 16 TRBV6-5
TGTGCCAGCAGCTTGGGGGGGGCCGGTAATGAAAAACTGTTTTTT CASSLGGAGNEKLFF - - TRBJ1-4 15 TRBV5-4
TGTGCCAGCAGCCGAGGACTAGCGGGCACAGATACGCAGTATTTT CASSRGLAGTDTQYF TRBD2 - TRBJ2-3 15 TRBV7-8
TGTGCCAGTAGTATTCAGGGGTCTAGCGGGCCGAAAAACATTCAGTACTTC CASSIQGSSGPKNIQYF TRBD2 - TRBJ2-4 17 TRBV19
TGTGCCAGCAGCTTAGGTGGGACAGACAGGACCTATGGCTACACCTTC CASSLGGTDRTYGYTF TRBD1 - TRBJ1-2 16 TRBV7-9
TGTGCCAGCAGTCCACCCCCGGCACCCCTCCACTTT CASSPPPAPLHF - - TRBJ1-6 12 TRBV28
TGTGCCAGCAGCCAATCCAGGGGGTTCACTGAAGCTTTCTTT CASSQSRGFTEAFF TRBD1 - TRBJ1-1 14 TRBV14
TGTGCCAGCTCACCCGCAACAGGGCGCTCCGGGGAGCTGTTTTTT CASSPATGRSGELFF - - TRBJ2-2 15 TRBV18
TGTGCCAGCAGCTTAGTGGATCGTGGGGGCCTAGAGACCCAGTACTTC CASSLVDRGGLETQYF - - TRBJ2-5 16 TRBV11-2
TGTGCCATCAGTGCCGACAGAGAAAAACTGTTTTTT CAISADREKLFF - - TRBJ1-4 12 TRBV10-3
TGTGCCAGCAGTACAACTAACACCGGGGAGCTGTTTTTT CASSTTNTGELFF - - TRBJ2-2 13 TRBV7-3
TGTGCCAGCAGTTCCCAGGGGCCGAACACTGAAGCTTTCTTT CASSSQGPNTEAFF - - TRBJ1-1 14 TRBV2
TGTGCCAGCAGCCAAGGGACCAAGGGCCAGCCCCAGCATTTT CASSQGTKGQPQHF - - TRBJ1-5 14 TRBV4-2
TGTGCCAGCAGCATAGCGGGACAAGCCAAAAACATTCAGTACTTC CASSIAGQAKNIQYF TRBD2 - TRBJ2-4 15 TRBV6-5